One and the same sample provided the 14 T cell receptor beta chains below, sequenced in a study of post-analysis software for immune sequencing data. Broader study findings: Four or five TRBV segments, TRBV5-6, TRBV5-1 and TRBV20-1 among them, were found more frequent in patients than controls.

Unique molecular identifiers were built into the TCR beta cDNA libraries. TCRdb independently ran MiXCR on the PCR reads; one entry per CDR3 protein. Seen here are about 680,000 distinct CDR3 sequences, 55% to 70% observed once, and the top ten hold 11%. Which antigens these TCRs recognize remains unknown. The sequenced sample consisted of blood. Every receptor here comes from a girl aged 2 to 9 with multiple sclerosis.

This clonotype was seen once. This chain uses TRBV29-1 with TRBJ1-1; a possible D gene is TRBD1 (5 bases). Germline V CDR1 and CDR2: SQVTM, ANQGSEA. The V gene lost 4 bases and the J gene lost 4 bases, with 13 bases spanning the gap. The CDR3 covers 13 residues. CDR3 bases: TGCAGCGTTGGGGAGGGTGGGGCCACTGAAGCTTTCTTT. Translated: CSVGEGGATEAFF.

The gene calls are TRBV11-2 and TRBJ2-2, with D hard to call. The CDR3 covers 10 residues. The ends were cut back, 6 bases at V and 7 bases at J, with 3 bases in the middle. The V gene's germline CDR1 is SGHAT and CDR2 FQNNGV. CDR3 coding DNA: TGTGCCAGCAGGGACGGGGAGCTGTTTTTT. Encoded protein: CASRDGELFF.

The rearrangement uses TRBV21-1 and TRBJ2-7; TRBD1, the table's D call, lacks a check against the DNA. TRBV21-1 is noted as a pseudogene. The CDR3 is 16 amino acids. CDR3 loop: CASSKEGGASSYEQYF. CDR3 DNA: TGTGCCAGCAGCAAAGAGGGGGGCGCGAGCTCCTACGAGCAGTACTTC.

The chain uses TRBV5-1 and TRBJ2-3; 9 nucleotides match TRBD2. CDR1 is SGHRS and CDR2 is YFSETQ in the germline V gene. The CDR3 contains 17 residues. V lost 0 bases and J lost 4; bases outside the gene matches: 9. The CDR3 sequence is CASSLALAGGPADTQYF. In DNA, the CDR3 is TGCGCCAGCAGCTTGGCCCTGGCGGGGGGGCCCGCAGATACGCAGTATTTT.

V usage is TRBV14 and J usage is TRBJ2-7, with a possible D match to TRBD2 (5 bases). Trimming pared 3 bases from V and 6 bases from J, leaving 21 bases between. Germline assignment: CDR1 SGHDN and CDR2 FVKESK. The CDR3 loop spans 16 amino acids. CDR3 residues: CASSHRRRGRASEQYF. As DNA, the CDR3 is TGTGCCAGCAGCCATAGAAGACGGGGTAGGGCGAGCGAGCAGTACTTC.

The chain is built from TRBV7-3 and TRBJ2-1; 8 bases align to TRBD1. V shed 5 bases and J 2 bases; nucleotides not matched to a gene: 8. Germline V gene data show CDR1 as SGHTA and CDR2 as FQGTGA. This CDR3 contains 16 residues. For the CDR3, the DNA is TGTGCCAGCAGCCCTCGCAGGGACAGGACCTACAATGAGCAGTTCTTC. It specifies CASSPRRDRTYNEQFF. The full variable domain, its missing parts supplied by reference TRBV7-3 and TRBJ2-1, is GAGVSQTPSNKVTEKGKYVELRCDPISGHTALYWYRQSLGQGPEFLIYFQGTGAADDSGLPNDRFFAVRPEGSVSTLKIQRTERGDSAVYLCASSPRRDRTYNEQFFGPGTRLTVL.

The chain is built from TRBV7-3 and TRBJ2-6; D remains unclear. CDR3 size: 16 residues. V dropped 0 bases and J dropped 1 base, with 7 bases sitting between them. The germline gives CDR1 SGHTA, CDR2 FQGTGA. CDR3 bases: TGTGCCAGCAGCTTAACGGCGGTATCTGGGGCCAACGTCCTGACTTTC. Translation gives CASSLTAVSGANVLTF.

This clonotype was seen just once. J is TRBJ1-2 and V is TRBV7-3; 8 nucleotides match TRBD1. V dropped 5 bases and J dropped 6; count of bases not matched to a gene: 8. The CDR3 loop spans 14 amino acids. Looked up from germline, CDR1 is SGHTA and CDR2 is FQGTGA. The CDR3 spells CASSQDRDLNGYTF. The CDR3 bases are TGTGCCAGCAGCCAGGACAGGGACCTTAATGGCTACACCTTC.

This clonotype showed up just a few times. The gene calls are TRBV20-1 and TRBJ2-1; D gene uncertain. Germline V CDR1 and CDR2: DFQATT, SNEGSKA (reference sequence). The V gene lost 6 bases and the J gene lost 7 bases, with 13 bases spanning the gap. The CDR3 totals 12 residues. The CDR3 bases are TGCAGTGCCGGACGTTCTATGAATGAGCAGTTCTTC. Amino acid sequence: CSAGRSMNEQFF.

The chain employs TRBV2 and TRBJ2-3, with 13 bases that match TRBD2. V was pared by 4 bases and J by 8 bases, with 6 bases of the junction left unmatched. Germline V lookup: CDR1 SNHLY, CDR2 FYNNEI. The CDR3 spans 15 residues. The CDR3 loop reads CASSGGLAGLGTQYF. CDR3 coding DNA: TGTGCCAGCAGTGGGGGACTAGCGGGGCTGGGTACGCAGTATTTT.

The gene calls are TRBV5-1 and TRBJ2-2, with 8 bases that match TRBD1. Germline V gene lookup returns CDR1 SGHRS and CDR2 YFSETQ. V shed 2 bases and J 1 base; nucleotides not matched to a gene: 7. The CDR3 consists of 17 residues. The DNA for the CDR3 is TGCGCCAGCAGCTTCAAACGGGACAGGTTGAACACCGGGGAGCTGTTTTTT. As protein: CASSFKRDRLNTGELFF.

The rearrangement uses TRBV7-6 and TRBJ2-1, with 12 bases identical to TRBD1. Germline assignment: CDR1 SGHVS and CDR2 FNYEAQ. The CDR3 extends over 16 amino acids. V shed 1 base and J 9 bases; nucleotides not matched to a gene: 7. The CDR3 coding sequence is TGTGCCAGCAGCTTAGACCGGGACAGGGGGCGCGGTGAGCAGTTCTTC. Translating it yields CASSLDRDRGRGEQFF.

The chain recombines TRBV2 with TRBJ1-2; a weak D match, TRBD1 (5 bases). The length of the CDR3 is 14 residues. Deletions cut 4 bases from V and 1 base from J, with 10 bases between. Germline V CDR1 and CDR2: SNHLY, FYNNEI. The CDR3: CASSALTVNYGYTF. The CDR3, as DNA: TGTGCCAGCAGTGCGTTGACAGTTAACTATGGCTACACCTTC.

This chain links TRBV19 with TRBJ2-3; 11 bases are a match to TRBD1. Per germline, CDR1 LNHDA and CDR2 SQIVND (reference sequence). V was clipped by 0 bases and J by 4 bases; unmatched bases: 0. The CDR3 has 15 amino acids. The CDR3 DNA follows: TGTGCCAGTAGTATAGAGGGACAGGGGGCAGATACGCAGTATTTT. It encodes CASSIEGQGADTQYF.